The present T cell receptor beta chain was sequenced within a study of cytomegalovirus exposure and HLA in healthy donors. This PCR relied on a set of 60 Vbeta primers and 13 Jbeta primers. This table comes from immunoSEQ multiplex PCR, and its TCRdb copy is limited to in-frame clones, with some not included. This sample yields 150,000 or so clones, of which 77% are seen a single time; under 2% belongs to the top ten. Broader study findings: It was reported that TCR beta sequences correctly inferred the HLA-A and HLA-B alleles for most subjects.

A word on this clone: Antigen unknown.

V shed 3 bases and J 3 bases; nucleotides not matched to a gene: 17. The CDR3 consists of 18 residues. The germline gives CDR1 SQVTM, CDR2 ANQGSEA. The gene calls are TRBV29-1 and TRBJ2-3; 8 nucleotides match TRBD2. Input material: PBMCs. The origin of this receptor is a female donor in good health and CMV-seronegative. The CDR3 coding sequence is TGCAGCGTTGACGGGGGCGGGACTAGTAGTGGCGGGACAGATACGCAGTATTTT. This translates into CSVDGGGTSSGGTDTQYF.